A selection of T cell receptor beta chains follows, all from one sample in a study of T cell repertoires in cytomegalovirus infection. TCRdb reprocessed the reads with MiXCR, giving one entry per CDR3 protein. Of 550,000 to 850,000 distinct CDR3 sequences detected, roughly a third appear once; the ten largest clones hold 18%. These TCRs are of unknown antigen specificity. The specimen comprised cultured PBMCs, sampled from culture after CMV antigen stimulation. These receptors all stem from a human donor in good health (CMV status not recorded). Some clones in this sample may be carry-over from other donors' samples. The CDR3 runs from the conserved cysteine through the conserved F or W. The D gene is left open where the match is weak. Rows give clone size only sometimes, using once, few, many, or a class for an expanded clone.

j_call	clone_size	d_call	v_call	cdr3_aa	cdr3_nt
TRBJ1-5	NA	NA	TRBV7-2	CASSLAVDTQPQHF	TGTGCCAGCAGCTTAGCAGTGGATACTCAGCCCCAGCATTTT
TRBJ1-5	few	NA	TRBV7-9	CASSPLPGVRLDSNQPQHF	TGTGCCAGCAGCCCCCTACCGGGGGTCCGTCTCGATAGCAATCAGCCCCAGCATTTT
TRBJ1-2	NA	TRBD1	TRBV18	CASSPETGGRDGYTF	TGTGCCAGCTCACCAGAGACAGGGGGCAGGGATGGCTACACCTTC
TRBJ1-1	NA	NA	TRBV6-2/TRBV6-3	CASSYRNSEAFF	TGTGCCAGCAGTTACCGGAATTCTGAAGCTTTCTTT
TRBJ1-3	many	NA	TRBV7-2	CASSFPSSGNTIYF	TGTGCCAGCAGCTTTCCGTCCTCTGGAAACACCATATATTTT
TRBJ1-6	NA	NA	TRBV10-3	CATSWTSDGYNSPLHF	TGTGCCACCAGCTGGACAAGCGATGGATATAATTCACCCCTCCACTTT
TRBJ1-2	NA	NA	TRBV4-2	CASSLDSSNYGYTF	TGTGCCAGCAGCCTGGACTCCTCTAACTATGGCTACACCTTC
TRBJ2-3	few	NA	TRBV6-8	CASSYSLGVGGTDTQYF	TGTGCCAGCAGTTACTCGTTGGGAGTTGGGGGCACAGATACGCAGTATTTT
TRBJ2-7	NA	TRBD1	TRBV27	CASSTGVKTYERYF	TGTGCCAGCAGTACAGGGGTCAAAACCTACGAGCGGTACTTC
TRBJ2-1	NA	NA	TRBV7-2	CASGWIGGANEQFF	TGTGCCAGCGGATGGATTGGGGGGGCAAATGAGCAGTTCTTC
TRBJ2-7	many	TRBD1	TRBV12-3/TRBV12-4	CASNRGGAGVEQYF	TGTGCCAGCAATCGAGGGGGCGCAGGGGTCGAGCAGTACTTC
TRBJ2-7	NA	NA	TRBV11-1	CASSPDPYRDYEQYF	TGTGCCAGCTCACCTGACCCTTACCGGGACTACGAGCAGTACTTC
TRBJ2-4	many	TRBD2	TRBV7-2	CASSPRGGGPAKNIQYF	TGTGCCAGCAGCCCCCGGGGCGGGGGACCAGCCAAAAACATTCAGTACTTC
TRBJ1-1	few	NA	TRBV27	CASSLWEKDTEAFF	TGTGCCAGCAGTTTATGGGAGAAGGACACTGAAGCTTTCTTT
TRBJ2-3	NA	NA	TRBV20-1	CSARAPGVIGTDTQYF	TGCAGTGCTAGGGCCCCGGGAGTGATCGGCACAGATACGCAGTATTTT
TRBJ2-7	NA	TRBD2	TRBV7-9	CASSDAGAYEQYF	TGTGCCAGCAGCGATGCGGGGGCCTACGAGCAGTACTTC
TRBJ1-1	NA	TRBD1	TRBV20-1	CSANLRGGPNTEAFF	TGCAGTGCCAACCTCAGGGGGGGCCCGAACACTGAAGCTTTCTTT
TRBJ1-4	NA	NA	TRBV7-9	CASSLPLQGVGEKLFF	TGTGCCAGCAGCTTACCCCTTCAGGGAGTGGGTGAAAAACTGTTTTTT
TRBJ1-6	NA	NA	TRBV7-9	CASSPQGGEYSPLHF	TGTGCCAGCAGCCCACAAGGGGGGGAGTATTCACCCCTCCACTTT
TRBJ2-7	few	NA	TRBV7-9	CASSFSNYEQYF	TGTGCCAGCAGCTTCAGCAACTACGAGCAGTACTTC
TRBJ1-6	NA	NA	TRBV7-9	CASSPYMNSPLHF	TGTGCCAGCAGCCCCTACATGAATTCACCCCTCCACTTT
TRBJ2-5	few	NA	TRBV6-2/TRBV6-3	CASSYPVDDYLKETQYF	TGTGCCAGCAGTTACCCGGTTGACGACTATCTGAAAGAGACCCAGTACTTC
TRBJ2-3	NA	TRBD2	TRBV6-5	CASRTRGVGTDTQYF	TGTGCCAGCCGCACGCGGGGGGTGGGGACAGATACGCAGTATTTT
TRBJ1-1	many	NA	TRBV7-8	CASSLGEMNTEAFF	TGTGCCAGCAGCTTAGGAGAAATGAACACTGAAGCTTTCTTT
TRBJ2-7	many	NA	TRBV7-8	CASSLFSTSSYEQYF	TGTGCCAGCAGCTTATTTTCCACTAGCTCCTACGAGCAGTACTTC
TRBJ1-2	NA	NA	TRBV20-1	CSARDPEVEGYTF	TGCAGTGCTAGAGATCCAGAGGTGGAAGGCTACACCTTC
TRBJ2-1	few	NA	TRBV19	CASTRGNYNEQFF	TGTGCCAGTACCCGGGGGAACTACAATGAGCAGTTCTTC
TRBJ1-6	many	NA	TRBV7-2	CASSFGSDSPLHF	TGTGCCAGCAGCTTTGGAAGTGATTCACCCCTCCACTTT
TRBJ2-1	NA	TRBD1	TRBV5-1	CASSQVAGGLDEQFF	TGCGCCAGCAGCCAGGTCGCAGGGGGCCTTGATGAGCAGTTCTTC
TRBJ2-1	few	NA	TRBV6-2/TRBV6-3	CASSHTRGVNEQFF	TGTGCCAGCAGTCATACCCGCGGAGTTAATGAGCAGTTCTTC
TRBJ1-3	NA	TRBD1	TRBV6-8	CASRSGGENTIYF	TGTGCCAGCAGATCAGGGGGCGAAAACACCATATATTTT
TRBJ1-5	few	NA	TRBV28	CASSLPHRISNQPQHF	TGTGCCAGCAGTTTACCTCATAGGATCAGCAATCAGCCCCAGCATTTT
TRBJ2-5	many	TRBD2	TRBV7-2	CASSLVGTSGGIAETQYF	TGTGCCAGCAGCTTAGTCGGGACTAGCGGGGGTATCGCAGAGACCCAGTACTTC
TRBJ2-3	NA	TRBD1	TRBV28	CASSSLRDRKRRGSTDTQYF	TGTGCCAGCAGTTCCCTCCGGGACAGGAAAAGGAGGGGCAGCACAGATACGCAGTATTTT
TRBJ1-2	few	NA	TRBV7-6	CASSPPGGSYGYTF	TGTGCCAGCAGCCCCCCGGGCGGGTCCTATGGCTACACCTTC
TRBJ2-4	few	NA	TRBV2	CASSDSGGKNIQYF	TGTGCCAGCAGCGATTCGGGCGGCAAAAACATTCAGTACTTC
TRBJ2-3	few	NA	TRBV2	CASSFGSGTDTQYF	TGTGCCAGCAGCTTTGGCAGTGGCACAGATACGCAGTATTTT
TRBJ2-7	NA	TRBD2	TRBV7-2	CASSRGEGPYEQYF	TGTGCCAGCAGCCGCGGGGAGGGCCCCTACGAGCAGTACTTC
TRBJ2-7	NA	NA	TRBV4-1	CASSARLSAYEQYF	TGCGCCAGCAGCGCCAGACTCTCGGCCTACGAGCAGTACTTC
TRBJ2-7	NA	NA	TRBV28	CASSPDEVYRNEQYF	TGTGCCAGCAGTCCCGATGAGGTATATCGAAACGAGCAGTACTTC
TRBJ2-1	NA	NA	TRBV10-3	CAISNEQFF	TGTGCCATCAGTAATGAGCAGTTCTTC
TRBJ2-6	NA	NA	TRBV12-5	CASGLVVGTGANVLTF	TGTGCTAGTGGTTTGGTAGTGGGAACTGGGGCCAACGTCCTGACTTTC
TRBJ2-7	few	NA	TRBV7-2	CASKQGPTSSYEQYF	TGTGCCAGCAAACAAGGACCGACCAGCTCCTACGAGCAGTACTTC
TRBJ1-2	NA	NA	TRBV7-2	CASSLPDSSYGYTF	TGTGCCAGCAGCTTACCGGACAGTTCCTATGGCTACACCTTC
TRBJ2-5	NA	NA	TRBV20-1	CSATWAGRQETQYF	TGCAGTGCTACATGGGCGGGACGGCAAGAGACCCAGTACTTC
TRBJ1-2	few	TRBD1	TRBV7-9	CASSWEQDRRDYGYTF	TGTGCCAGCAGCTGGGAGCAGGACAGGAGGGACTATGGCTACACCTTC
TRBJ2-1	NA	TRBD2	TRBV20-1	CSARDGLAGGGFF	TGCAGTGCTAGAGATGGACTAGCGGGAGGGGGGTTCTTC
TRBJ2-2	few	NA	TRBV28	CASSPRKGGPVGELFF	TGTGCCAGCAGTCCCAGGAAGGGGGGCCCTGTGGGGGAGCTGTTTTTT
TRBJ1-5	few	NA	TRBV6-6	CASSYSTGLGQPQHF	TGTGCCAGCAGTTACTCAACAGGGCTTGGGCAGCCCCAGCATTTT
TRBJ2-5	few	NA	TRBV19	CASSIDKETQYF	TGTGCCAGTAGTATAGATAAAGAGACCCAGTACTTC